The clone carrying this T cell receptor (beta chain) has a handful of counts. Its specificity is unknown. Germline V gene sequence: CDR1 MDHEN, CDR2 SYDVKM. The V and J ends lost 6 bases and 6 bases respectively, with 17 bases between them. The CDR3 runs to 14 residues. This specimen comes from a study of blood T cells in healthy people across ages. Study outcomes and limitations: Age advanced and TCR beta diversity per million T cells fell, roughly linearly.

A J-beta primer mix and a sample-barcoded 5' primer were used in a second PCR of about 7 to 11 cycles. All cDNA molecules were each tagged by a template-switch adaptor with 12 random nucleotides. One entry per CDR3 protein, called by TCRdb with MiXCR from the 5' RACE reads. Here the sample spans about 1.8 million distinct CDR3 sequences, around half being singletons. Input material: blood. V usage is TRBV28 and J usage is TRBJ1-2, with D possibly TRBD1 on 6 matching bases. This receptor was obtained from a woman between 35 and 50 years old in good health. The CDR3 loop reads CASSPNLNRDGYTF. CDR3 in DNA: TGTGCCAGCAGCCCAAACCTCAACAGGGATGGCTACACCTTC.